This TCR beta chain appears in the sequencing data of a study of cytomegalovirus exposure and HLA in healthy donors. 13 Jbeta primers and 60 Vbeta primers were used for the PCR. Clones were sequenced by immunoSEQ multiplex PCR, and TCRdb holds only the in-frame ones, with some missing. The table includes about 160,000 clones, around 75% detected once. Study-wide results and caveats: Association of around 17,000 TCR beta sequences with HLA alleles was found at 0.05 false discovery rate in a later analysis. CMV serostatus was the only immune exposure information that was available.

A few counts support this clone. Its antigen is undetermined. CDR1 and CDR2 (germline): PRHDT, FYEKMQ (reference sequence). The V gene end was trimmed by 3 bases and the J gene end by 8 bases; junction bases not matched to a gene: 5. The CDR3 is 14 residues long. The receptor comes from a woman aged 45-59 years in good health and CMV-seropositive. The specimen was PBMCs. The chain recombines TRBV13 with TRBJ2-3; 10 bases map to TRBD2. In DNA, the CDR3 is TGTGCCAGCAGCTTCAGCGGGGGGGCCGTTACGCAGTATTTT. Translated, it gives CASSFSGGAVTQYF.